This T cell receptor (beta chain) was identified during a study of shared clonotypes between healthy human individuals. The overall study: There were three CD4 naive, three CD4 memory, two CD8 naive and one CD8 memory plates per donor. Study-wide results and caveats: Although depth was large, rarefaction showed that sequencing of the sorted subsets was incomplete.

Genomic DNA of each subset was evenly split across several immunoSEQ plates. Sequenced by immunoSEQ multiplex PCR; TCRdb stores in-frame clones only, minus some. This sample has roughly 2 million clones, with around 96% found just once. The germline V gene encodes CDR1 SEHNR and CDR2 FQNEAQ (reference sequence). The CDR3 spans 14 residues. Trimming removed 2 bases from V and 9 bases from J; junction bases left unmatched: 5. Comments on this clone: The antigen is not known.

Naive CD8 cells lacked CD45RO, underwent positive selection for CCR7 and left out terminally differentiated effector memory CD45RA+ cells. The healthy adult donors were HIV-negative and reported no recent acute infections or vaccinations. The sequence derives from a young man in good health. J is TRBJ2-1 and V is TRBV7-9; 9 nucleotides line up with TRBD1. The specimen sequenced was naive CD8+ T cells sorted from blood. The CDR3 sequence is CASSLIQGASEQFF. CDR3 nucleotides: TGTGCCAGCAGCTTAATACAGGGGGCATCTGAGCAGTTCTTC.